This TCR beta chain was found in a study of T-cell memory formation after mild COVID-19. Study information: Largely donor-specific sequence clusters came from a couple of donors. General observations from the study: CD8+ contracting clones occupied EMRA, while CD4+ ones occupied mainly CM and EM. Confirmation of SARS-CoV-2 specificity was lacking for second-wave clones peaking day 37. Whereas later expanders leaned CD4+, clones contracting day 15 to 85 showed a balanced CD4/CD8 makeup.

V was pared by 0 bases and J by 0 bases, with 11 bases between. The CDR3 is 16 residues long. In germline, CDR1 is SGDLS, CDR2 YYNGEE. This clonotype appeared a few times. Its antigen is unidentified. TCRdb ran MiXCR on the 5' RACE reads and lists one entry per CDR3 protein. The data contain under 150,000 distinct CDR3 sequences, about 16% of them seen just once; the ten biggest clones take up about 15%. Sequencing was performed on PBMCs or a T cell subset sorted from them (not recorded which). The chain recombines TRBV9 with TRBJ2-3; possible D gene TRBD2, 6 bases. The receptor comes from an adult woman who had mild COVID-19 (a few samples of this study predate the infection). Cell type and time point are not known. CDR3 in amino acids: CASSVDGRGSTDTQYF. In DNA, the CDR3 is TGTGCCAGCAGCGTAGACGGGAGAGGGAGCACAGATACGCAGTATTTT.